The clone carrying this TCR beta chain was seen only once. Its antigen is as yet unknown. This CDR3 region has 16 residues. Deletions cut 4 bases from V and 5 bases from J, with 16 bases between. Germline CDR1 and CDR2: SGHKS and YYEKEE (reference sequence). The data derive from a study of breast tumors, draining lymph nodes, adjacent tissues. Findings and caveats of the study: Luminal-like breast cancer showed significantly higher tumor–nontumor repertoire similarity than basal-like. That most tumor T cells come from lymph nodes remained unproven. Tumor TCR diversity was below lymph nodes but above nontumor tissue.

TCRdb re-called the multiplex PCR reads with MiXCR, one entry per CDR3 protein. The repertoire holds tens of thousands of distinct CDR3 sequences, with roughly 50% as singletons. The clonotype was recovered from a female donor with breast cancer. Some clones in this sample may be carry-over from other donors' samples. Sample: breast tumor tissue. The rearrangement joins TRBV5-5 to TRBJ1-6; D is perhaps TRBD1 (5 bases). The CDR3 bases are TGTGCCAGCAGCGTAACATGGGGCGCAAATAATTCACCCCTCCACTTT. This translates into CASSVTWGANNSPLHF.